This T cell receptor beta chain was identified during a study of regulatory T cells in long-lasting Graves disease. Study-level background: Antithyroid drug exposure in newly diagnosed Graves' patients had lasted under 3 months.

This CDR3 comprises 15 residues. After removal of 7 bases from V and 5 bases from J, the junction contained 9 bases not matched to a gene. Germline CDR1 reads MDHEN; CDR2 reads SYDVKM. The TCR beta library used iRepertoire HTBI primers with Arm-PCR amplification of CDR3. Via MiXCR, TCRdb re-called the multiplex PCR reads, giving one row per CDR3 protein. The table has about 420,000 distinct CDR3 sequences, over 15% seen once. The sample holds one count of this clonotype. The antigen is unknown. Study-wide findings and caveats: Favored usage of TRBV28, TRBJ1-2 and TRBJ2-5 was recorded in persistent disease.

As for time point: newly diagnosed GD, antithyroid drugs for less than 3 months. RNA isolated from PBMCs was used to make the TCR library. Recruitment took place at an endocrinology department in Xi'an, China. These data are also associated with another study on T cells in Graves' hyperthyroidism and ophthalmopathy. From that report: A patient was excluded if there was uncontrolled infection, other autoimmune disease, pregnancy or lactation.

The starting material was peripheral blood mononuclear cells (PBMCs), obtained at new diagnosis, from a patient treated with antithyroid drugs. The TCR was taken from a woman aged 18-30 years with Graves disease. The gene calls are TRBV28 and TRBJ2-3, with 10 bases that match TRBD2. The CDR3 is CASTRLAGVGDTQYF. The CDR3 DNA is TGTGCCAGCACCAGGCTAGCGGGAGTGGGAGATACGCAGTATTTT.